These 21 T cell receptor beta chains share one sample of origin, sequenced in a study of Graves' ophthalmopathy and Graves' hyperthyroidism. RNA served as the template for amplifying TCR beta CDR3 regions. First-round RT-PCR employed HTBI primers, with a second-round multiplex PCR after it. Via MiXCR, TCRdb re-called the multiplex PCR reads, giving one row per CDR3 protein. This sample has approximately 160,000 distinct CDR3 sequences, with more than 30% found just once. The sequencing sample was made of peripheral blood. The receptors were sampled from a woman aged 35 to 49 with Graves' ophthalmopathy.

The chain carries TRBV10-3 and TRBJ2-3, with 15 bases aligning to TRBD2. Losses at the gene ends were 0 bases for V and 3 bases for J; bases not matched to a gene: 7. The CDR3 is 19 amino acids. CDR1 and CDR2 from the germline V gene are ENHRY and SYGVKD. In nucleotides, the CDR3 is TGTGCCATCAGTGAGTCAGGACTAGCGGGAGGGCCAAGGACAGATACGCAGTATTTT. Translated, it gives CAISESGLAGGPRTDTQYF.

In its sample, this clonotype was seen many times. This rearrangement joins TRBV3-1 to TRBJ1-2, with D tentatively TRBD1 (5 bases). Germline-derived CDR1 and CDR2 are LGHDT and YNNKEL (reference sequence). Trimming removed 5 bases from V and 4 bases from J, with 8 bases in between. The CDR3 has 12 amino acids. The CDR3 DNA is TGTGCCAGCAGCGGGACGGTCTATGGCTACACCTTC. Its translation is CASSGTVYGYTF.

In this sample, this clonotype turned up many times. The chain combines TRBV13 with TRBJ2-5; D is unclear. The CDR3 extends over 15 amino acids. Germline V gene sequence: CDR1 PRHDT, CDR2 FYEKMQ (reference sequence). Trimming shortened V by 5 bases and J by 5 bases, and 18 bases separated the two germline ends. This CDR3 reads CASSHLRPPAETQYF. CDR3 nucleotide sequence: TGTGCCAGCAGCCACCTAAGGCCCCCGGCGGAGACCCAGTACTTC.

This clonotype showed up many times. The chain employs TRBV28 and TRBJ2-5; TRBD2 matches 13 bases. The CDR3 runs to 18 residues. Germline V gives CDR1 MDHEN, CDR2 SYDVKM. The ends lost 3 bases at V and 0 bases at J; junction bases unmatched: 7. The CDR3 sequence is CASSFVVLAGGDQETQYF. The CDR3 coding sequence is TGTGCCAGCAGTTTCGTGGTACTAGCGGGGGGGGACCAAGAGACCCAGTACTTC.

The CDR3 protein is CASSFGRESLMNTEAFF. DNA for the CDR3: TGTGCCAGCAGTTTTGGGCGGGAGAGTTTGATGAACACTGAAGCTTTCTTT. The rearrangement joins TRBV12-3 or TRBV12-4 to TRBJ1-1; D is ambiguous. This CDR3 spans 17 amino acids. The V gene lost 3 bases and the J gene lost 0 bases, with 17 bases spanning the gap.

The table lists this clonotype with many counts. The CDR3 sequence is CASSLEGGTYEQYF. The CDR3 coding sequence is TGTGCCAGCAGCTTAGAGGGCGGAACCTACGAGCAGTACTTC. The rearrangement uses TRBV11-2 and TRBJ2-7; D is undetermined. Germline V lookup: CDR1 SGHAT, CDR2 FQNNGV. This CDR3 has 14 amino acids. With 0 bases removed from V and 2 bases from J, the gap between germline ends came to 8 bases.

In this sample, this clonotype turned up many times. The chain has TRBV7-2 and TRBJ2-7; D gene ambiguous. The CDR3 has 12 amino acids. The germline V gene has CDR1 SGHTA and CDR2 FQGNSA. The V end lost 3 bases, the J end lost 6 bases, and 9 bases lay between the germline ends. CDR3 residues: CASSFLRSEQYF. CDR3 nucleotide sequence: TGTGCCAGCAGCTTCCTAAGATCCGAGCAGTACTTC.

About this clonotype itself: At one of its ends the junction is not consistent with the germline gene, which may arise from a read error. The chain recombines TRBV29-1 with TRBJ2-6; TRBD1 matches at 10 bases. CDR1 is SQVTM and CDR2 is ANQGSEA in the germline V gene. The CDR3 sequence is 15 residues long. CDR3 region: CSVEGQGAGANVLTF. The CDR3 region has the DNA TGTAGCGTTGAAGGACAGGGGGCTGGGGCCAACGTCCTGACTTTC.

At least ten counts were recorded for this clonotype. One junction end disagrees with the germline gene, perhaps due to a read error. The V and J genes are TRBV6-5 and TRBJ2-7; 8 bases match TRBD1. Germline CDR1 is MNHEY and CDR2 is SVGAGI. This CDR3 has 15 amino acids. The CDR3 loop is CASSQDRGSQYAQYF. The CDR3 DNA reads as TGTGCCAGCAGCCAAGACAGGGGCTCCCAGTACGCGCAGTACTTC.

This clonotype was seen ten or more times. The genes are TRBV10-3 and TRBJ1-1, with TRBD1 identical over 8 bases. After removal of 7 bases from V and 7 bases from J, the junction contained 14 bases not matched to a gene. The CDR3 has 15 residues. The germline gives CDR1 ENHRY, CDR2 SYGVKD. CDR3 sequence reads: CAITMGGQVSDEAFF. The CDR3 region has the DNA TGTGCCATCACCATGGGGGGACAGGTGTCAGATGAAGCTTTCTTT.

This chain connects TRBV30 to TRBJ2-2; 11 positions match TRBD1. This CDR3 has 14 residues. CDR1 and CDR2 (germline): GTSNPN, SVGIG (reference sequence). With V trimmed by 1 base and J by 8 bases, 3 bases remained unmatched. CDR3 sequence: CAWSEGQGAGELFF. The CDR3 DNA reads TGTGCCTGGAGTGAAGGACAGGGGGCTGGGGAGCTGTTTTTT. Filled out from reference TRBV30 and TRBJ2-2, the complete variable domain reads SQTIHQWPATLVQPVGSPLSLECTVEGTSNPNLYWYRQAAGRGLQLLFYSVGIGQISSEVPQNLSASRPQDRQFILSSKKLLLSDSGFYLCAWSEGQGAGELFFGEGSRLTVL.

The rearrangement uses TRBV30 and TRBJ1-1; D may be TRBD1 (5 bases). The CDR3 loop spans 13 amino acids. The germline gives CDR1 GTSNPN, CDR2 SVGIG (reference sequence). The ends were cut back, 2 bases at V and 1 base at J, with 8 bases in the middle. The CDR3 sequence: CAWSFQGNTEAFF. CDR3 DNA: TGTGCCTGGAGTTTTCAGGGGAACACTGAAGCTTTCTTT.

There are a few counts of this clonotype. The chain is built from TRBV27 and TRBJ2-7; a possible D gene is TRBD2 (5 bases). Deletions cut 4 bases from V and 4 bases from J, with 11 bases between. Germline CDR1 MNHEY, CDR2 SMNVEV (reference sequence). The CDR3 spans 13 residues. The CDR3 DNA is TGTGCCAGCAGTTCCCCTCGCGGGTACGAGCAGTACTTC. Translating gives CASSSPRGYEQYF.

This CDR3 is CASSYYAGVRHEQYF. Written as DNA, the CDR3 is TGTGCCAGCAGTTACTATGCGGGAGTACGCCACGAGCAGTACTTC. The rearrangement joins TRBV6-5 to TRBJ2-7, with 7 bases aligning to TRBD2. Per the germline V gene, CDR1 is MNHEY and CDR2 is SVGAGI. Trimming at V came to 1 base and at J to 5 bases, leaving 8 bases not matched to a gene. The CDR3 totals 15 residues.

This clonotype was counted a few times. V and J are TRBV24-1 and TRBJ1-1, with D maybe TRBD1 (6 bases). Trimming shortened V by 5 bases and J by 8 bases, and 17 bases separated the two germline ends. Per germline, CDR1 KGHDR and CDR2 SFDVKD. The CDR3 covers 14 residues. CDR3 nucleotide sequence: TGTGCCACCAGTGGTCCCGACAGGCCTTGGGAAGCTTTCTTT. Translating gives CATSGPDRPWEAFF.

This clonotype was detected many times. The chain is built from TRBV2 and TRBJ1-2; 10 bases agree with TRBD1. There are 15 residues in the CDR3. The V and J ends lost 6 bases and 7 bases, in that order; junction bases with no gene match: 11. From germline, CDR1 is SNHLY and CDR2 FYNNEI. The CDR3 DNA follows: TGTGCCAGCAGCCAGGACCGGGACAGGGGTCGTGGCTACACCTTC. Protein sequence: CASSQDRDRGRGYTF. Full variable domain (rest looked up from reference TRBV2 and TRBJ1-2): EPEVTQTPSHQVTQMGQEVILRCVPISNHLYFYWYRQILGQKVEFLVSFYNNEISEKSEIFDDQFSVERPDGSNFTLKIRSTKLEDSAMYFCASSQDRDRGRGYTFGSGTRLTVV.

This chain connects TRBV6-2 or TRBV6-3 to TRBJ1-1, with D unresolved. The germline V gene has CDR1 MNHEY and CDR2 SVGEGT. The CDR3 runs 11 residues. V lost 3 bases and J 8 bases, leaving 7 bases between the germline ends. The CDR3 bases are TGTGCCAGCAGTTATCGGGAGGAAGCTTTCTTT. Its translation is CASSYREEAFF.

This clonotype was counted at least ten times. This chain links TRBV6-1 with TRBJ1-1; D is unclear. The CDR3 runs to 13 residues. The V and J ends lost 2 bases and 3 bases respectively, with 7 bases between them. Per germline, CDR1 MNHNS and CDR2 SASEGT. CDR3 protein: CASSEIPDTEAFF. CDR3 DNA: TGTGCCAGCAGTGAAATCCCTGACACTGAAGCTTTCTTT.

The gene calls are TRBV12-3 or TRBV12-4 and TRBJ2-5; D gene unclear. The CDR3 loop spans 14 amino acids. Trimming left V 6 bases short and J 1 base short, with 12 bases between. The CDR3 DNA sequence: TGTGCCAGCAGCCCCTTTTGGGTCCAAGAGACCCAGTACTTC. It codes for CASSPFWVQETQYF.

This clonotype was counted at least ten times. The V and J genes are TRBV27 and TRBJ2-5; 11 nucleotides line up with TRBD1. The CDR3 has 14 residues. V shed 3 bases, J shed 5 bases, and the junction held 2 bases outside the gene matches. Per the germline V gene, CDR1 is MNHEY and CDR2 is SMNVEV (reference sequence). The CDR3 nucleotides read TGTGCCAGCAGTTTTGGGACAGGGGGTGAGACCCAGTACTTC. This encodes CASSFGTGGETQYF.

The J gene is TRBJ2-2, the V gene TRBV7-2, with unresolved D. Trimming cost V 5 bases and J 1 base, with 11 bases left between them. Germline assignment: CDR1 SGHTA and CDR2 FQGNSA. This CDR3 contains 15 residues. CDR3 residues: CASSPSAVNTGELFF. CDR3 coding DNA: TGTGCCAGCAGCCCCTCGGCCGTGAACACCGGGGAGCTGTTTTTT.